This TCR beta chain was observed in a study of a mutant IDH1 vaccine in newly diagnosed glioma. As for the study in general: The V12 visit happened in week 35, and the V13 visit happened in week 47.

Documented time point: week 47, end of study. Topical imiquimod was applied with each vaccine dose, which held 300 ug of mutant IDH1 20-mer peptide. CDR3 length: 14 amino acids. Trimming left V 5 bases short and J 3 bases short, with 13 bases between. Germline V gene lookup returns CDR1 SEHNR and CDR2 FQNEAQ (reference sequence). This clone was detected only once. Its specificity is not known. Sequencing was performed with immunoSEQ multiplex PCR; in TCRdb, only in-frame clones are kept and a portion is missing. The sample includes tens of thousands of clones, around 82% of them seen just once. The input for sequencing was PBMCs, taken from a glioma patient whose treatment included an IDH1 peptide vaccine. The V call is TRBV7-9, the J call TRBJ1-1, with D tentatively TRBD1 (5 bases). This TCR was recovered from a man younger than 35 with glioma. Some clones in this sample may be carry-over from other donors' samples. Written as DNA, the CDR3 is TGTGCCAGCAGCCGGCCTTCGGGGGACACTGAAGCTTTCTTT. This translates into CASSRPSGDTEAFF.